This entry is about one T cell receptor (beta chain). This sample is part of a study of technical replicates of blood from a few donors. The CDR3 spans 14 residues. Trimming stripped 1 base from V and 3 bases from J, with 9 bases between. The V gene's germline CDR1 is SGHTA and CDR2 FQGNSA. Sequenced by immunoSEQ multiplex PCR; TCRdb stores in-frame clones only, minus some. The table records around 63,000 clones, roughly 98% of them present only once. V and J are TRBV7-2 and TRBJ2-5, with no clear D. The sample consisted of T cells isolated from PBMCs. This clonotype originated in a human donor in good health. This chain's CDR3 is CASSLVATEETQYF. In DNA form, the CDR3 reads TGTGCCAGCAGCTTAGTTGCGACTGAAGAGACCCAGTACTTC.